These 16 T cell receptor beta chains came from one sample sequenced in a study of blood T cell repertoires in COVID-19. Clones were sequenced by immunoSEQ multiplex PCR, and TCRdb holds only the in-frame ones, with some missing. This sample has about 75,000 clones, with roughly 88% found just once. Sequenced material: peripheral blood. The receptor source for this set is a human donor in a cohort sampled during active COVID-19.

The chain combines TRBV2 with TRBJ2-7, with 9 bases fitting TRBD1. Germline V gene lookup returns CDR1 SNHLY and CDR2 FYNNEI. V lost 7 bases and J lost 0; bases outside the gene matches: 4. CDR3 length: 14 residues. Written as DNA, the CDR3 is TGTGCCAGCACCCGGGACAGGGCCTCCTACGAGCAGTACTTC. Its protein is CASTRDRASYEQYF.

V usage is TRBV19 and J usage is TRBJ1-5; D gene ambiguous. Trimming cost V 3 bases and J 6 bases, with 12 bases left between them. This CDR3 is built from 14 residues. Germline-derived CDR1 and CDR2 are LNHDA and SQIVND (reference sequence). The CDR3 is CASSIGGIGQPQHF. The CDR3 DNA is TGTGCCAGTAGTATCGGAGGAATAGGTCAGCCCCAGCATTTT.

This sequence joins TRBV18 and TRBJ2-7, with 7 bases matching TRBD2. Losses at the gene ends were 3 bases for V and 6 bases for J; bases not matched to a gene: 5. Per germline, CDR1 KGHSH and CDR2 LQKENI. The CDR3 extends over 13 amino acids. CDR3 in amino acids: CASSPGGAREQYF. The CDR3 DNA reads TGTGCCAGCTCACCGGGAGGGGCGCGCGAGCAGTACTTC.

The chain combines TRBV29-1 with TRBJ2-2, with 9 nucleotides matching TRBD1. Germline-derived CDR1 and CDR2 are SQVTM and ANQGSEA. With 5 bases clipped from V and 2 bases from J, the junction kept 3 bases outside the gene matches. This CDR3 is built from 14 residues. CDR3 protein: CSVPGQGNTGELFF. Here the CDR3 DNA reads TGCAGCGTTCCGGGACAGGGAAACACCGGGGAGCTGTTTTTT.

The V call is TRBV5-1, the J call TRBJ2-2; 11 nucleotides align to TRBD2. This CDR3 contains 15 residues. From germline, CDR1 is SGHRS and CDR2 YFSETQ. Trimming removed 4 bases from V and 6 bases from J; junction bases left unmatched: 5. CDR3 loop: CASSPTSGMAGELFF. CDR3 DNA sequence: TGCGCCAGCAGCCCGACTAGCGGGATGGCCGGGGAGCTGTTTTTT.

This clone is a singleton in its sample. V is TRBV7-2 and J is TRBJ2-7, with TRBD1 identical over 8 bases. After removal of 5 bases from V and 5 bases from J, the junction contained 5 bases not matched to a gene. The CDR3 is 13 amino acids. Germline-derived CDR1 and CDR2 are SGHTA and FQGNSA. DNA of the CDR3: TGTGCCAGCAGCCTAGGACAGGGTAACGAGCAGTACTTC. This translates into CASSLGQGNEQYF.

The V call is TRBV3-1 (or the pseudogene TRBV3-2), the J call TRBJ1-4; TRBD1 matches at 10 bases. Germline CDR1 and CDR2: LGHDT and YNNKEL (reference sequence). This CDR3 has 15 amino acids. Germline trimming cut 3 bases from V and 8 bases from J; bases unmatched to any gene: 6. CDR3 DNA: TGTGCCAGCAGCCATTCCGGGACAGGGGACGAAAAACTGTTTTTT. Translating it yields CASSHSGTGDEKLFF.

The chain carries TRBV6-2 or TRBV6-3 and TRBJ2-7; 11 nucleotides match TRBD2. The V gene end was trimmed by 4 bases and the J gene end by 3 bases; junction bases not matched to a gene: 2. This CDR3 has 14 residues. Germline CDR1 and CDR2: MNHEY and SVGEGT. CDR3 coding DNA: TGTGCCAGCAGTTTGGGACTAGCGGTCTACGAGCAGTACTTC. Its protein product is CASSLGLAVYEQYF.

J is TRBJ1-3 and V is TRBV18; D ambiguous. Between the trimmed V and J ends, which lost 3 bases and 0 bases, there was a span of 9 bases. Per the germline V gene, CDR1 is KGHSH and CDR2 is LQKENI. The CDR3 totals 15 residues. The CDR3 DNA reads as TGTGCCAGCTCACCCTCCGGGGACTCTGGAAACACCATATATTTT. Amino acid sequence: CASSPSGDSGNTIYF.

This chain joins TRBV5-1 and TRBJ1-2; D might be TRBD1 (6 bases). The V gene lost 0 bases and the J gene lost 8 bases, with 32 bases spanning the gap. There are 20 residues in the CDR3. Germline lookup yields CDR1 SGHRS and CDR2 YFSETQ. The CDR3 sequence: CASSLGGQGGRLGAKDGYTF. The DNA for the CDR3 is TGCGCCAGCAGCTTGGGCGGCCAGGGCGGAAGACTGGGGGCCAAGGACGGCTACACCTTC.

The rearrangement uses TRBV7-9 and TRBJ2-3; 8 positions match TRBD2. The V segment lost 3 bases and the J segment 13 bases; nucleotides outside the gene matches: 6. The CDR3 runs 12 residues. Germline V CDR1 and CDR2: SEHNR, FQNEAQ (reference sequence). CDR3 sequence: CASSLPGLEKYF. CDR3 coding DNA: TGTGCCAGCAGCTTGCCGGGACTAGAGAAGTATTTT.

The J gene is TRBJ2-1, the V gene TRBV7-9, with 7 nucleotides matching TRBD1. The CDR3 runs 13 residues. V shed 4 bases and J 4 bases; nucleotides not matched to a gene: 1. From germline, CDR1 is SEHNR and CDR2 FQNEAQ (reference sequence). CDR3 residues: CASSSGQYNEQFF. The CDR3 nucleotides are TGTGCCAGCAGCTCGGGACAGTACAATGAGCAGTTCTTC.

This clone was seen at least ten times. The chain links TRBV27 to TRBJ2-1; 12 nucleotides line up with TRBD2. V shed 6 bases, J shed 3 bases, and the junction held 3 bases outside the gene matches. This CDR3 has 15 residues. Germline V gene sequence: CDR1 MNHEY, CDR2 SMNVEV (reference sequence). CDR3 in DNA: TGTGCCAGCAGGCCACTAGCGGGAGGCTACAATGAGCAGTTCTTC. Encoded protein: CASRPLAGGYNEQFF.

The rearrangement uses TRBV18 and TRBJ2-1; 9 nucleotides align to TRBD1. The CDR3 is made up of 15 amino acids. Germline CDR1 and CDR2: KGHSH and LQKENI. The trim removed 7 bases at V and 7 bases at J, leaving 11 bases unmatched. The DNA of the CDR3 is TGTGCCAGCTTCCGGGCGGGACAGGGACCTAATGAGCAGTTCTTC. Translating it yields CASFRAGQGPNEQFF.

This chain links TRBV2 with TRBJ2-7, with 7 nucleotides matching TRBD2. With 2 bases clipped from V and 0 bases from J, the junction kept 4 bases outside the gene matches. The CDR3 is made up of 15 amino acids. CDR1 is SNHLY and CDR2 is FYNNEI in the germline V gene. The DNA of the CDR3 is TGTGCCAGCAGTGAAAGAGCGGGGCCCTCCTACGAGCAGTACTTC. Its protein is CASSERAGPSYEQYF.

The CDR3 reads CASSSRGMNTEAFF. CDR3 nucleotide sequence: TGTGCCAGCAGTTCTAGGGGCATGAACACTGAAGCTTTCTTT. The gene calls are TRBV6-5 and TRBJ1-1, with D possibly TRBD1 on 5 matching bases. V gave up 4 bases and J gave up 0 bases, with 9 bases separating them. CDR3 size: 14 residues. In germline, CDR1 is MNHEY, CDR2 SVGAGI.